A single sample gave rise to the 24 T cell receptor beta chains below, sequenced in a study of PD-1 blockade in classical Hodgkin lymphoma. Repertoires were generated with immunoSEQ multiplex PCR, while TCRdb's copy carries only in-frame clones and drops some. Among tens of thousands of clones listed, about nine tenths were seen once. Time point denoted: cycle 4 day 1 (C4D1), after 5 to 7 weeks of nivolumab. The patients all showed relapse after autologous stem cell transplantation, while their brentuximab vedotin exposure varied. The specimen was peripheral blood mononuclear cells (PBMCs), collected before the fourth cycle of nivolumab. The receptors were sampled from a human donor with classical Hodgkin lymphoma.

The chain has TRBV7-2 and TRBJ2-2, with D unresolved. Germline CDR1 reads SGHTA; CDR2 reads FQGNSA. V lost 3 bases and J 13 bases, leaving 12 bases between the germline ends. This CDR3 has 12 amino acids. The CDR3 region is CASSLSGGWLFF. The CDR3 DNA reads TGTGCCAGCAGCTTGTCTGGTGGGTGGCTGTTTTTT.

The chain has TRBV4-1 and TRBJ2-7; no clear D. CDR3 length: 10 amino acids. The V gene's germline CDR1 is MGHRA and CDR2 YSYEKL. V gave up 4 bases and J gave up 6 bases, with 4 bases separating them. The CDR3 sequence: CASSPREQYF. The CDR3 region has the DNA TGCGCCAGCAGCCCGCGCGAGCAGTACTTC.

V gene TRBV7-9 combines with J gene TRBJ1-2; D perhaps matches TRBD1 (5 bases). V was cut by 8 bases and J by 10 bases, with 14 bases left in between. Looked up from germline, CDR1 is SEHNR and CDR2 is FQNEAQ (reference sequence). The CDR3 loop spans 11 amino acids. The CDR3 protein is CASGAGIVYTF. For the CDR3, the DNA is TGTGCCAGCGGGGCCGGGATAGTCTACACCTTC.

The chain carries TRBV5-1 and TRBJ1-1; D uncertain. The V and J ends lost 0 bases and 3 bases respectively, with 6 bases between them. This CDR3 contains 13 residues. Germline values: CDR1 SGHRS, CDR2 YFSETQ. The CDR3: CASSLGLDTEAFF. The CDR3 DNA reads TGCGCCAGCAGCTTGGGCCTTGACACTGAAGCTTTCTTT.

This clone appeared a single time. The chain joins TRBV7-9 to TRBJ1-2, with TRBD1 matching 7 bases. From germline, CDR1 is SEHNR and CDR2 FQNEAQ (reference sequence). The CDR3 extends over 13 amino acids. V was pared by 5 bases and J by 2 bases, with 2 bases of the junction left unmatched. CDR3 sequence (DNA): TGTGCCAGCAGCAAGACAGGGAACTATGGCTACACCTTC. Its protein product is CASSKTGNYGYTF.

The chain has TRBV10-2 and TRBJ2-7, with TRBD2 identical over 9 bases. After removal of 0 bases from V and 5 bases from J, the junction contained 8 bases not matched to a gene. The CDR3 is 16 residues long. The germline V gene has CDR1 WSHSY and CDR2 SAAADI. CDR3 loop: CASSESFLAGDNEQYF. CDR3 DNA sequence: TGCGCCAGCAGTGAGTCATTTTTAGCGGGGGATAACGAGCAGTACTTC.

The V and J genes are TRBV12-5 and TRBJ2-2, with 8 bases identical to TRBD1. The CDR3 spans 20 residues. The germline CDR1 and CDR2 sequences are LGHNT and FRNRAP. The V and J ends lost 5 bases and 5 bases, in that order; junction bases with no gene match: 22. The CDR3 DNA follows: TGTGCTAGTGGTCTTAGGACAGGGACGGTGTGGGTACCTGGTACCGGGGAGCTGTTTTTT. Protein: CASGLRTGTVWVPGTGELFF.

This CDR3 is CASSIVGTDNEKLFF. CDR3 in DNA: TGTGCCAGTAGTATAGTCGGCACAGATAATGAAAAACTGTTTTTT. The V gene is TRBV19, the J gene TRBJ1-4; D is ambiguous. Germline CDR1 LNHDA, CDR2 SQIVND (reference sequence). This CDR3 is 15 amino acids long. V was cut by 1 base and J by 4 bases, with 10 bases left in between.

The chain's CDR3 is CASSTGTSDRGQYF. The CDR3 coding sequence is TGCGCCAGCAGCACCGGGACTAGCGATAGAGGCCAGTACTTC. The chain joins TRBV5-1 to TRBJ2-5, with TRBD2 matching over 10 bases. Per germline, CDR1 SGHRS and CDR2 YFSETQ. The CDR3 consists of 14 residues. Trimming took 4 bases from V and 10 from J; bases not matched to a gene: 10.

The chain uses TRBV19 and TRBJ2-7; a possible D gene is TRBD1 (5 bases). Germline V gene sequence: CDR1 LNHDA, CDR2 SQIVND (reference sequence). Trimming took 4 bases from V and 6 from J, leaving 16 bases between them. The CDR3 is 14 amino acids. The CDR3 spells CASSSATVLGEQYF. The CDR3 DNA reads as TGTGCCAGTAGTAGTGCGACAGTTCTCGGCGAGCAGTACTTC.

The chain uses TRBV9 and TRBJ1-2, with D unresolved. The V end was cut by 3 bases, the J end by 8 bases, with 8 bases between. CDR1 and CDR2 from the germline V gene are SGDLS and YYNGEE. This CDR3 has 11 residues. The CDR3 nucleotides are TGTGCCAGCAGCGACACGAGGGGCTACACCTTC. This encodes CASSDTRGYTF.

This clone showed up just once. The rearrangement uses TRBV10-3 and TRBJ1-4, with D tentatively TRBD1 (6 bases). Trimming left V 10 bases short and J 5 bases short, with 14 bases between. Germline lookup yields CDR1 ENHRY and CDR2 SYGVKD. The length of the CDR3 is 13 residues. CDR3 protein: CATHRDQNEKLFF. The DNA of the CDR3 is TGTGCCACCCACAGGGACCAGAATGAAAAACTGTTTTTT.

This clone was seen only once. This rearrangement joins TRBV6-5 to TRBJ1-5; D is uncertain. Per the germline V gene, CDR1 is MNHEY and CDR2 is SVGAGI. The CDR3 runs to 15 residues. V lost 5 bases to trimming and J lost 0 bases, with 11 bases between them. This CDR3 is CASSVRVPSNQPQHF. The CDR3 DNA sequence: TGTGCCAGCAGTGTAAGGGTCCCTAGCAATCAGCCCCAGCATTTT.

The chain carries TRBV5-4 and TRBJ1-2; D remains ambiguous. V shed 3 bases and J shed 4 bases, with 10 bases lying between them. Germline CDR1 and CDR2: SGHNT and YYREEE (reference sequence). The CDR3 has 13 residues. The CDR3 region is CASSYGSFYGYTF. The CDR3, as DNA: TGTGCCAGCAGCTATGGCAGCTTCTATGGCTACACCTTC.

CDR3 residues: CASSLAPWRGHSYNEQFF. The DNA for the CDR3 is TGTGCCAGCAGCTTAGCTCCTTGGCGGGGTCATTCCTACAATGAGCAGTTCTTC. V usage is TRBV7-6 and J usage is TRBJ2-1, with a weak D call TRBD2 (6 bases). CDR1 and CDR2 (germline): SGHVS, FNYEAQ. The CDR3 sequence is 18 residues long. V lost 0 bases, J lost 1 base, and 16 bases lay in between. Full variable domain (missing parts from reference TRBV7-6 and TRBJ2-1): GAGVSQSPRYKVTKRGQDVALRCDPISGHVSLYWYRQALGQGPEFLTYFNYEAQQDKSGLPNDRFSAERPEGSISTLTIQRTEQRDSAMYRCASSLAPWRGHSYNEQFFGPGTRLTVL.

This clone was detected only once. The genes are TRBV27 and TRBJ2-5; 9 bases are a match to TRBD2. The CDR3 is 14 amino acids. The germline gives CDR1 MNHEY, CDR2 SMNVEV (reference sequence). V trimming: 7 bases; J trimming: 1 base; junction bases outside the gene matches: 4. The CDR3 spells CASNERGAQETQYF. The CDR3 DNA is TGTGCCAGCAACGAGCGGGGGGCCCAAGAGACCCAGTACTTC.

The J gene is TRBJ2-1, the V gene TRBV6-5; TRBD2 matches 13 bases. The CDR3 is 15 amino acids. Germline CDR1 reads MNHEY; CDR2 reads SVGAGI. Unmatched junction bases numbered 2, after V lost 1 base and J lost 8 bases. The CDR3 loop is CASSYWTSGGYEQFF. CDR3 DNA sequence: TGTGCCAGCAGTTACTGGACTAGCGGGGGTTATGAGCAGTTCTTC.

The chain carries TRBV27 and TRBJ1-3; D is possibly TRBD1 (5 bases). Trimming pared 7 bases from V and 0 bases from J, leaving 25 bases between. The germline V gene encodes CDR1 MNHEY and CDR2 SMNVEV (reference sequence). The CDR3 contains 19 residues. The CDR3 spells CASINTRQGGGDSGNTIYF. CDR3 nucleotide sequence: TGTGCCAGCATCAATACCCGTCAGGGTGGAGGTGACTCTGGAAACACCATATATTTT.

The chain couples TRBV7-7 to TRBJ2-5; D ambiguous. Trimming took off 1 base at V and 1 base at J, with 10 bases between the two ends. CDR1 and CDR2 from the germline V gene are SSHAT and FNYEAQ (reference sequence). The CDR3 is 15 residues long. Written as DNA, the CDR3 is TGTGCCAGCAGCTTAGAATGGCGGACCCAAGAGACCCAGTACTTC. Translating it yields CASSLEWRTQETQYF.

The chain carries TRBV5-1 and TRBJ1-2, with D possibly being TRBD1 (5 bases). This CDR3 has 15 residues. V lost 0 bases to trimming and J lost 4 bases, with 13 bases between them. The germline V gene has CDR1 SGHRS and CDR2 YFSETQ. CDR3 nucleotide sequence: TGCGCCAGCAGCTTGGGTGGGGGGTCGAGCTATGGCTACACCTTC. It is translated as CASSLGGGSSYGYTF.

V gene TRBV29-1 combines with J gene TRBJ1-5; D possibly corresponds to TRBD1 (5 bases). V was clipped by 3 bases and J by 0 bases, with 9 bases between them. Germline CDR1 is SQVTM and CDR2 is ANQGSEA. The CDR3 length is 14 residues. The CDR3 reads CSVDTGGSNQPQHF. CDR3 nucleotides: TGCAGCGTTGATACAGGAGGTAGCAATCAGCCCCAGCATTTT.

The chain combines TRBV10-1 with TRBJ2-1, with 7 nucleotides matching TRBD1. Germline lookup yields CDR1 WNHNN and CDR2 SYGVQD (reference sequence). CDR3 length: 15 residues. V dropped 4 bases and J dropped 2; count of bases not matched to a gene: 5. CDR3 bases: TGCGCCAGCAGTGCGAGACAGGGAACCTACAATGAGCAGTTCTTC. Translation: CASSARQGTYNEQFF.

This clone was recorded only once. The chain couples TRBV29-1 to TRBJ2-7; no clear D gene. Germline values: CDR1 SQVTM, CDR2 ANQGSEA. The V end was cut by 0 bases, the J end by 3 bases, with 6 bases between. The CDR3 has 12 amino acids. This chain's CDR3 is CSVEDRSYEQYF. The CDR3 coding sequence is TGCAGCGTTGAAGATCGGAGCTACGAGCAGTACTTC.

J is TRBJ2-7 and V is TRBV5-1; D may match TRBD1 or TRBD2 (5 bases each). Per the germline V gene, CDR1 is SGHRS and CDR2 is YFSETQ. The CDR3 is made up of 16 amino acids. V was cut by 0 bases and J by 3 bases, with 16 bases left in between. CDR3 sequence reads: CASSLDVGTENYEQYF. CDR3 bases: TGCGCCAGCAGCTTGGATGTTGGGACGGAGAACTACGAGCAGTACTTC.